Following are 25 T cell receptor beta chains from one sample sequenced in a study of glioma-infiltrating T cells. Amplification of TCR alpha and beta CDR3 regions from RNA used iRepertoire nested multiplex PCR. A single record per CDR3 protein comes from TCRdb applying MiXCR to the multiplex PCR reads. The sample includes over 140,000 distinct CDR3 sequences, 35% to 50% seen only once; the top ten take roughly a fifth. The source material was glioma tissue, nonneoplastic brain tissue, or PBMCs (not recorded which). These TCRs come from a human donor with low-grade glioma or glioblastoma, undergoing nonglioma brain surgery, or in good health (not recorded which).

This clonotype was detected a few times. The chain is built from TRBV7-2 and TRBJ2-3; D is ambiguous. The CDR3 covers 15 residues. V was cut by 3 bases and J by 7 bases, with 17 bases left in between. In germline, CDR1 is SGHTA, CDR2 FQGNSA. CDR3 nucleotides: TGTGCCAGCAGCTTGGGAAGGGCGATTGTTCATACGCAGTATTTT. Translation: CASSLGRAIVHTQYF.

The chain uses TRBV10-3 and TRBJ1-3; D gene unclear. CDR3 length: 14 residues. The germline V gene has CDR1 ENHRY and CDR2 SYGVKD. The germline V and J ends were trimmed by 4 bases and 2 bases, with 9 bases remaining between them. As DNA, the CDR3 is TGTGCCATCAGTGTCGGCCCGGCTGGAAACACCATATATTTT. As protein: CAISVGPAGNTIYF.

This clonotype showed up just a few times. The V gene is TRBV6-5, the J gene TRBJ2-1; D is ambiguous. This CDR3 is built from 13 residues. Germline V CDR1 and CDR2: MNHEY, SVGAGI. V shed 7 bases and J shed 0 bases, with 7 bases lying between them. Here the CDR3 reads CASNEISYNEQFF. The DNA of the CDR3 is TGTGCCAGCAATGAAATCTCCTACAATGAGCAGTTCTTC.

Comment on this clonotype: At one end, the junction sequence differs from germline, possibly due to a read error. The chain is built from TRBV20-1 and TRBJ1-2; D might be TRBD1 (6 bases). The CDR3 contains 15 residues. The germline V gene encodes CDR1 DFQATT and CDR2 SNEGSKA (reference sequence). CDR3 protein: CIAPPELQGNYGYTF. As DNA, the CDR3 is TGCATTGCTCCTCCCGAGCTACAGGGAAACTATGGCTACACCTTC.

CDR3 region: CASSLAQSGSQGYTF. The CDR3 DNA reads as TGTGCCAGCAGCTTAGCGCAGTCGGGGTCTCAGGGCTACACCTTC. The gene calls are TRBV7-9 and TRBJ1-2; no definite D call. Germline CDR1 and CDR2: SEHNR and FQNEAQ (reference sequence). The CDR3 is 15 residues long. V gave up 0 bases and J gave up 8 bases, with 16 bases separating them.

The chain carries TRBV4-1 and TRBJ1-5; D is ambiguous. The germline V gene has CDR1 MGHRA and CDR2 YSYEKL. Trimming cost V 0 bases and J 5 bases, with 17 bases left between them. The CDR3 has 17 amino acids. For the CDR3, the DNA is TGCGCCAGCAGCCAAGATCCTGGCAGGAGGACTGATCAGCCCCAGCATTTT. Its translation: CASSQDPGRRTDQPQHF.

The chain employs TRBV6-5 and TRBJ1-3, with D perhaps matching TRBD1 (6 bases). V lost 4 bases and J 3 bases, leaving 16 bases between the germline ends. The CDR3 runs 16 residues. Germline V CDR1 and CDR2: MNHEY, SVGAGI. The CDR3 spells CASSSSTGNGGNTIYF. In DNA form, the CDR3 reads TGTGCCAGCAGTTCTTCCACAGGGAATGGTGGAAACACCATATATTTT.

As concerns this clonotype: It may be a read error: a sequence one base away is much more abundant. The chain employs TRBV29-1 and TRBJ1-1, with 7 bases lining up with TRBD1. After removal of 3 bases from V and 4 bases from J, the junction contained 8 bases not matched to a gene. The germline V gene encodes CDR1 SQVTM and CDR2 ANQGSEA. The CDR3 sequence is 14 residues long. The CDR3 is CSVDPQGSGTEAFF. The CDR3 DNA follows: TGCAGCGTTGATCCACAGGGGAGCGGCACTGAAGCTTTCTTT.

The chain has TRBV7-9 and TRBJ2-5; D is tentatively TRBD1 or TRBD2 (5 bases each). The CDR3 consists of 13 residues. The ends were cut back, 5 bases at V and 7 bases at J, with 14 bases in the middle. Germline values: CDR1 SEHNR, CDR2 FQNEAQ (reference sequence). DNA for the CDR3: TGTGCCAGCAGCCAAGAGGGGTTTGGGACCCAGTACTTC. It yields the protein CASSQEGFGTQYF.

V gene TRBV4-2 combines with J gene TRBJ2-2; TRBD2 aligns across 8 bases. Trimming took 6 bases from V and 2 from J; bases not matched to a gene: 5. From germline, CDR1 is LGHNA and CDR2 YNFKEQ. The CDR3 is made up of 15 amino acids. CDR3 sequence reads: CASSQGLENTGELFF. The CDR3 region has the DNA TGTGCCAGCAGTCAGGGACTAGAAAACACCGGGGAGCTGTTTTTT.

The CDR3 loop is CASSSSGLAIARDTQYF. For the CDR3, the DNA is TGTGCCAGCAGCTCAAGCGGCCTAGCGATTGCGAGAGATACGCAGTATTTT. The J gene is TRBJ2-3, the V gene TRBV7-9; D might be TRBD2 (6 bases). Germline V gives CDR1 SEHNR, CDR2 FQNEAQ (reference sequence). There are 17 residues in the CDR3. V shed 4 bases and J shed 5 bases, with 22 bases lying between them.

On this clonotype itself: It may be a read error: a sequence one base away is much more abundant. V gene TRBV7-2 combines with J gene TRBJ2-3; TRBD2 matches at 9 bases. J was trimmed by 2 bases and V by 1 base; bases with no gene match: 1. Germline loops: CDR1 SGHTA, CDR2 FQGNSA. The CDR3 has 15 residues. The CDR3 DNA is TGTGCCAGCAGCTTAGGACTAGCGGACACAGATACGCAGTATTTT. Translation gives CASSLGLADTDTQYF.

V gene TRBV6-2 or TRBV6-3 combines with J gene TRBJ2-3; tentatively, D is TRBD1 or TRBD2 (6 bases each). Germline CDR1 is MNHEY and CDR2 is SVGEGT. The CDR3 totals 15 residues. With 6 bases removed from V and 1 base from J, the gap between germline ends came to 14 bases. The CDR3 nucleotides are TGTGCCAGCAGCCCATGGAGGGGGGGCACAGATACGCAGTATTTT. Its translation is CASSPWRGGTDTQYF.

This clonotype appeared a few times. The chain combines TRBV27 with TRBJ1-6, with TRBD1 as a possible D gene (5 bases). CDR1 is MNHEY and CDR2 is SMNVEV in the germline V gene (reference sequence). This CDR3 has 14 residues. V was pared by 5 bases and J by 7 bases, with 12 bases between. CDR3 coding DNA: TGTGCCAGCAGTCCCACGGGACGGAATTCACCCCTCCACTTT. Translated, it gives CASSPTGRNSPLHF.

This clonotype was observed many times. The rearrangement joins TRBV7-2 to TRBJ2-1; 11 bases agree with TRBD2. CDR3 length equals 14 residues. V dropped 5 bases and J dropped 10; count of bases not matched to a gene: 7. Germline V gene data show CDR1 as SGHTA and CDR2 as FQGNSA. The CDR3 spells CASSPRLAGFEQFF. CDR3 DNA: TGTGCCAGCAGCCCCAGACTAGCGGGATTCGAGCAGTTCTTC.

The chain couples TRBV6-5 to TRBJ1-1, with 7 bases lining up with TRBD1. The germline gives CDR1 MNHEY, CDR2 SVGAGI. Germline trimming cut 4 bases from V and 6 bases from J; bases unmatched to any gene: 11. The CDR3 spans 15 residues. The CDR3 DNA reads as TGTGCCAGCAGTTTGAACAGGGGAGGATCAGCTGAAGCTTTCTTT. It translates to CASSLNRGGSAEAFF.

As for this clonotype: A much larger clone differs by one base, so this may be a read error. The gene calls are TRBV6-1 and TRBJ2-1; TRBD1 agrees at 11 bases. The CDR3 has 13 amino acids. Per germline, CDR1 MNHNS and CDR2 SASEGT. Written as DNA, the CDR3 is TGTGCCAGCGGACAGGGGGCGCGTAATGAGCAGCTCTTC. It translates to CASGQGARNEQLF.

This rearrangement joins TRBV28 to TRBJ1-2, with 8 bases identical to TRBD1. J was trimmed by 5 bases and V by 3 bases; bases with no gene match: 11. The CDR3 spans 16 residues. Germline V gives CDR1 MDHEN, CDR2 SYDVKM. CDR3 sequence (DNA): TGTGCCAGCAGTTTCGGACAGGGCTCCGTGGGGTATGGCTACACCTTC. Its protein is CASSFGQGSVGYGYTF.

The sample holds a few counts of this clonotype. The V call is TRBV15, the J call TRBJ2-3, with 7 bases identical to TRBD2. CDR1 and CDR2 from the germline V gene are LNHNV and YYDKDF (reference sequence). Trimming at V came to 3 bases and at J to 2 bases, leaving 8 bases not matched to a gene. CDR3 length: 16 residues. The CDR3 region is CATSRIPGGTTDTQYF. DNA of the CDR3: TGTGCCACCAGCAGGATCCCGGGGGGAACCACAGATACGCAGTATTTT.

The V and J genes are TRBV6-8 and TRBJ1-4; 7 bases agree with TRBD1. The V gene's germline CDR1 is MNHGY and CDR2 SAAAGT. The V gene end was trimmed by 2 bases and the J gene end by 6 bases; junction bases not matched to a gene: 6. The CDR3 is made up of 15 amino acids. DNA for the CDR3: TGTGCCAGCAGTTACGCACGGGACAGTTATGAAAAACTGTTTTTT. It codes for CASSYARDSYEKLFF.

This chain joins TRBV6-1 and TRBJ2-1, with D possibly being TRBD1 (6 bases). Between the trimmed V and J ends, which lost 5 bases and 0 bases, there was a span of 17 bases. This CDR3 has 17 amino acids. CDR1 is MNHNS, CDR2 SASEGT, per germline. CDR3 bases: TGTGCCAGCAGTTCGGGACAAACAATGAGCTCCTACAATGAGCAGTTCTTC. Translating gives CASSSGQTMSSYNEQFF.

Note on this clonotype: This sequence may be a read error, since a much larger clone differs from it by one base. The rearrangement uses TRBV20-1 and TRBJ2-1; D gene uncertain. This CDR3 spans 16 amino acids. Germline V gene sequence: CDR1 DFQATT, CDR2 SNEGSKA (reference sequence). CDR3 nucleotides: TGCAGTGCTAGAGATGGTTACTACAGCTCCTACAATAAGCAGTTCTTC. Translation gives CSARDGYYSSYNKQFF.

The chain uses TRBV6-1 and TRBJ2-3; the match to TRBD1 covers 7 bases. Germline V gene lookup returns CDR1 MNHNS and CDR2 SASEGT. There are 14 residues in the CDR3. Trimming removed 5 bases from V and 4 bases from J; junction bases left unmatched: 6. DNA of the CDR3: TGTGCCAGCAGTTCTCTTACAGGGGCAGATACGCAGTATTTT. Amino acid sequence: CASSSLTGADTQYF.

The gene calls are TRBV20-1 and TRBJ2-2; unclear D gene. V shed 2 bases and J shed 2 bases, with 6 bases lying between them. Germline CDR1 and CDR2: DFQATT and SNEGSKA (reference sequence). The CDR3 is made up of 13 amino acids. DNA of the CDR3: TGCAGTGCTAGACCGGCTAACACCGGGGAGCTGTTTTTT. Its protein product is CSARPANTGELFF.

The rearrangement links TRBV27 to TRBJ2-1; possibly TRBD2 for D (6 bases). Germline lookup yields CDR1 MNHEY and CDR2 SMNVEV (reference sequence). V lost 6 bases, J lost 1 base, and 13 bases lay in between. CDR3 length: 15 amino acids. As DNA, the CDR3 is TGTGCCAGCAGGACCGGGACTGCGTCCTACAATGAGCAGTTCTTC. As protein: CASRTGTASYNEQFF.